A single sample gave rise to the 10 T cell receptor beta chains below, sequenced in a study of T-cell reconstitution after alpha-beta-depleted transplantation in children. Unique molecular identifiers were used to barcode this TCRbeta library. TCRdb recomputed calls from the PCR reads with MiXCR, one row per CDR3 protein. There are about 360,000 distinct CDR3 sequences in the sample; about an eighth occur only once, and about 4.5% lies in the top ten. This specimen was PBMCs, taken from the stem cell graft. The origin of the receptors is a human donor who donated a stem cell graft to a child with Fanconi anemia.

This clonotype was seen ten or more times. V gene TRBV5-6 combines with J gene TRBJ1-3, with D possibly being TRBD1 (5 bases). Germline V gene lookup returns CDR1 SGHDT and CDR2 YYEEEE. This CDR3 has 15 amino acids. Trimming took 3 bases from V and 0 from J, leaving 10 bases between them. The DNA for the CDR3 is TGTGCCAGCAGCTCGGGACGGATCTCTGGAAACACCATATATTTT. Its translation: CASSSGRISGNTIYF.

The CDR3 here is CSAKGAADTEAFF. The CDR3 DNA reads TGCAGTGCTAAGGGGGCGGCGGACACTGAAGCTTTCTTT. The chain couples TRBV20-1 to TRBJ1-1; the match to TRBD1 covers 7 bases. The V gene's germline CDR1 is DFQATT and CDR2 SNEGSKA (reference sequence). The CDR3 runs 13 residues. With V trimmed by 4 bases and J by 3 bases, 5 bases remained unmatched.

This clonotype was seen repeatedly, ten times or more. The chain carries TRBV5-6 and TRBJ2-1; no clear D gene. The CDR3 has 12 residues. Deletions cut 6 bases from V and 7 bases from J, with 11 bases between. Germline CDR1 and CDR2: SGHDT and YYEEEE. CDR3 sequence reads: CASTALQNEQFF. The CDR3 bases are TGTGCCAGCACCGCCCTCCAAAATGAGCAGTTCTTC. The full variable domain, its missing parts supplied by reference TRBV5-6 and TRBJ2-1, is DAGVTQSPTHLIKTRGQQVTLRCSPKSGHDTVSWYQQALGQGPQFIFQYYEEEERQRGNFPDRFSGHQFPNYSSELNVNALLLGDSALYLCASTALQNEQFFGPGTRLTVL.

The CDR3 loop reads CASSSNRGGYTF. The CDR3 DNA is TGTGCCAGCAGCTCAAACAGGGGTGGCTACACCTTC. V is TRBV13 and J is TRBJ1-2, with 7 bases lining up with TRBD1. This CDR3 has 12 residues. Germline CDR1 PRHDT, CDR2 FYEKMQ (reference sequence). Trimming at V came to 4 bases and at J to 7 bases, leaving 3 bases not matched to a gene.

This clonotype was observed a few times. This chain joins TRBV12-3 or TRBV12-4 and TRBJ1-5, with a weak D call TRBD1 (5 bases). Trimming took 1 base from V and 3 from J, leaving 7 bases between them. CDR3 size: 14 residues. In DNA form, the CDR3 reads TGTGCCAGCAGTTTAGTGGGGACCAATCAGCCCCAGCATTTT. Translating it yields CASSLVGTNQPQHF.

At least ten counts were recorded for this clonotype. This sequence joins TRBV28 and TRBJ1-1; D remains unclear. V shed 4 bases and J shed 3 bases, with 15 bases lying between them. Looked up from germline, CDR1 is MDHEN and CDR2 is SYDVKM. The CDR3 has 15 amino acids. The CDR3 nucleotides are TGTGCCAGCAGTTCAGCCCCGGTGTATCACACTGAAGCTTTCTTT. This sequence encodes CASSSAPVYHTEAFF.

This clonotype has ten or more counts. V is TRBV11-2 and J is TRBJ2-2, with TRBD2 identical over 8 bases. The CDR3 consists of 18 residues. The V segment lost 5 bases and the J segment 1 base; nucleotides outside the gene matches: 12. Germline assignment: CDR1 SGHAT and CDR2 FQNNGV. The CDR3: CASSRSPYSGVNTGELFF. In DNA form, the CDR3 reads TGTGCCAGCAGCCGATCCCCCTATAGCGGGGTGAACACCGGGGAGCTGTTTTTT.

The V call is TRBV30, the J call TRBJ2-5; a weak D match, TRBD1 (6 bases). V shed 1 base and J shed 5 bases, with 11 bases lying between them. The length of the CDR3 is 13 residues. Germline V CDR1 and CDR2: GTSNPN, SVGIG (reference sequence). Here the CDR3 reads CAWSGQVRETQYF. The CDR3 DNA is TGTGCCTGGAGTGGACAGGTCAGGGAGACCCAGTACTTC.

In its sample, this clonotype was seen many times. The chain is built from TRBV28 and TRBJ1-1; no clear D gene. The CDR3 sequence is 14 residues long. Looked up from germline, CDR1 is MDHEN and CDR2 is SYDVKM. The ends were cut back, 6 bases at V and 1 base at J, with 12 bases in the middle. The CDR3 reads CASSPPGWNTEAFF. The CDR3 DNA follows: TGTGCCAGCAGCCCTCCGGGGTGGAACACTGAAGCTTTCTTT. Full variable domain (rest looked up from reference TRBV28 and TRBJ1-1): DVKVTQSSRYLVKRTGEKVFLECVQDMDHENMFWYRQDPGLGLRLIYFSYDVKMKEKGDIPEGYSVSREKKERFSLILESASTNQTSMYLCASSPPGWNTEAFFGQGTRLTVV.

The rearrangement uses TRBV5-1 and TRBJ2-2, with no clear D. The CDR3 contains 14 residues. V was pared by 1 base and J by 6 bases, with 10 bases between. From germline, CDR1 is SGHRS and CDR2 YFSETQ. CDR3 DNA: TGCGCCAGCAGCTTGTCCAGCAAGCCCGGGGAGCTGTTTTTT. Residues: CASSLSSKPGELFF.